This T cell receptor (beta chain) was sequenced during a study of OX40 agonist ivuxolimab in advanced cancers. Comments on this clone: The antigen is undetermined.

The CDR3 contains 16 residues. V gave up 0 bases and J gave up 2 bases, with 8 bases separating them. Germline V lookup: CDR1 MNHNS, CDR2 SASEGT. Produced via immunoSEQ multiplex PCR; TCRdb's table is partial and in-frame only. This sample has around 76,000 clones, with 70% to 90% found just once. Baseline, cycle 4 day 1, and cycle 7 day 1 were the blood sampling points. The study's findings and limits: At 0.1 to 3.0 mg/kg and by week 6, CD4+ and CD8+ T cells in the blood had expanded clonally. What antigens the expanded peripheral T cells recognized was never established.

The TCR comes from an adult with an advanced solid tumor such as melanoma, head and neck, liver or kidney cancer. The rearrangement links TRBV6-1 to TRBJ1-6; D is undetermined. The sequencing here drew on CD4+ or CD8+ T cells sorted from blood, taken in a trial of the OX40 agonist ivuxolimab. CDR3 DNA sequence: TGTGCCAGCAGTGAAGCAAGTCCAGCCTATAATTCACCCCTCCACTTT. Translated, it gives CASSEASPAYNSPLHF.